The 10 T cell receptor beta chains reported below all come from one sample, sequenced in a study of blood T cells in healthy people across ages. Sample-barcoded 5' priming and a J-beta primer mix drove a second PCR of roughly 6 to 12 cycles. TCRdb re-analysed the 5' RACE reads in MiXCR, keeping a single row per CDR3 protein. Of 720,000 or so distinct CDR3 sequences listed, 40% to 45% are singletons. Specimen: blood. The origin of the receptors is a man older than 75 in good health.

V gene TRBV15 combines with J gene TRBJ2-7; D is undetermined. This CDR3 region has 14 residues. V lost 0 bases, J lost 1 base, and 7 bases lay in between. Germline values: CDR1 LNHNV, CDR2 YYDKDF (reference sequence). CDR3 loop: CATSREKRSYEQYF. The CDR3 coding sequence is TGTGCCACCAGCAGAGAAAAGCGATCCTACGAGCAGTACTTC.

A word on this clonotype: One junction end does not reproduce the germline sequence, and a read error may be involved. This chain connects TRBV20-1 to TRBJ2-1; D is unresolved. Germline assignment: CDR1 DFQATT and CDR2 SNEGSKA (reference sequence). The CDR3 sequence is 16 residues long. The CDR3 spells CSARDPALTTADERFF. In DNA form, the CDR3 reads TGCAGTGCTAGAGACCCCGCTTTAACCACTGCGGATGAGCGGTTCTTC.

The V gene is TRBV6-5, the J gene TRBJ2-1, with 9 bases lining up with TRBD1. Germline-derived CDR1 and CDR2 are MNHEY and SVGAGI. This CDR3 has 15 residues. V lost 6 bases, J lost 6 bases, and 9 bases stayed unmatched. The CDR3 region is CASRRTGTGRNEQFF. In DNA, the CDR3 is TGTGCCAGCAGAAGAACCGGGACAGGGCGCAATGAGCAGTTCTTC.

In its sample, this clonotype was seen a few times. V is TRBV4-2 and J is TRBJ2-5, with 9 bases that match TRBD2. V shed 0 bases and J 11 bases; nucleotides not matched to a gene: 7. The CDR3 is made up of 14 amino acids. Germline assignment: CDR1 LGHNA and CDR2 YNFKEQ. CDR3 sequence: CASSQDPREGEQYF. The CDR3 nucleotides are TGTGCCAGCAGCCAAGATCCGCGGGAGGGTGAGCAGTACTTC.

V usage is TRBV28 and J usage is TRBJ1-4; 10 bases match TRBD1. The CDR3 length is 14 residues. V was clipped by 7 bases and J by 3 bases; unmatched bases: 2. Per the germline V gene, CDR1 is MDHEN and CDR2 is SYDVKM. For the CDR3, the DNA is TGTGCCAGCATGACAGGGGGCCCTAATGAAAAACTGTTTTTT. Residues: CASMTGGPNEKLFF.

This chain uses TRBV24-1 with TRBJ2-1; 7 nucleotides agree with TRBD1. CDR3 length: 15 amino acids. Germline trimming cut 3 bases from V and 13 bases from J; bases unmatched to any gene: 14. Per germline, CDR1 KGHDR and CDR2 SFDVKD. The DNA for the CDR3 is TGTGCCACCAGTGATCAAGGACAGGTGGGAGAGACCCAGTTCTTC. It translates to CATSDQGQVGETQFF.

This clonotype was observed a few times. The DNA for the CDR3 is TGCAGTGCCTCCCGGACTAGCGGGAGAGATACGCAGTATTTT. This gives the protein CSASRTSGRDTQYF. This chain links TRBV20-1 with TRBJ2-3; TRBD2 matches at 13 bases. CDR1 is DFQATT, CDR2 SNEGSKA, per germline (reference sequence). This CDR3 comprises 14 residues. The junction had 5 bases not matched to a gene; V was cut back by 6 bases and J by 5 bases.

This chain joins TRBV6-6 and TRBJ1-5; 7 bases line up with TRBD1. CDR3 length: 16 amino acids. J lost 2 bases, V lost 5 bases, and 9 bases had no gene match. The germline gives CDR1 MNHNY, CDR2 SVGAGI (reference sequence). The CDR3 nucleotides are TGTGCCAGCAGTCGCGAGGGGGCTTGGGGCAATCAGCCCCAGCATTTT. Amino acid sequence: CASSREGAWGNQPQHF.

This clonotype was detected only a few times. This chain joins TRBV12-3 or TRBV12-4 and TRBJ1-5, with D hard to call. The CDR3 contains 12 residues. V shed 4 bases and J shed 5 bases, with 6 bases lying between them. The CDR3 sequence is CASSSLYQPQHF. CDR3 coding DNA: TGTGCCAGCAGTTCCCTCTATCAGCCCCAGCATTTT.

This clonotype showed up many times. This chain joins TRBV4-1 and TRBJ2-7; 8 bases match TRBD1. Unmatched junction bases numbered 10, after V lost 6 bases and J lost 6 bases. Germline-derived CDR1 and CDR2 are MGHRA and YSYEKL. The CDR3 has 14 residues. The chain's CDR3 is CASRLLEGQGEQYF. The CDR3 nucleotides read TGCGCCAGCAGGCTATTGGAAGGACAGGGCGAGCAGTACTTC.